The 21 T cell receptor beta chains given below trace back to one sample, sequenced in a study of T-cell memory formation after mild COVID-19 (dated by TCRdb to the early 2020s). Libraries came from 5' RACE. Reads for this sample came from an Illumina NovaSeq 6000. Starting from the raw public reads, TCRdb applied fastp trimming at Q25, assembled clones with MiXCR and retained in-frame beta chains. Records with the same CDR3 protein are collapsed into one entry carrying the most frequent genes and DNA. The sample table holds under 350,000 distinct CDR3 sequences, of which around 16% were seen once. The top ten constitute about 23% of the sample. Sequenced material: PBMCs or a T cell subset sorted from them (not recorded which). The receptors derive from a man aged 18 to 35 who had mild COVID-19 (a few samples of this study predate the infection). The sample titles of this study are shuffled in the database, so cell type and time point are left out; the donor was told from shared clones.

This clonotype was found once. The chain uses TRBV3-1 and TRBJ2-3; D call uncertain. The CDR3 contains 17 residues. The germline CDR1 and CDR2 sequences are LGHDT and YNNKEL (reference sequence). The germline V and J ends were trimmed by 4 bases and 2 bases, with 19 bases remaining between them. The CDR3 coding sequence is TGTGCCAGCAGCCCCTACGTCCTAGTCGGCGTCACAGATACGCAGTATTTT. Protein sequence: CASSPYVLVGVTDTQYF.

This clonotype was recorded at least ten times. Since a much larger clone is just one base distant, this may be a read error. The chain carries TRBV5-1 and TRBJ2-2; D gene unclear. The CDR3 covers 13 residues. Trimming took off 3 bases at V and 1 base at J, with 4 bases between the two ends. In germline, CDR1 is SGHRS, CDR2 YFSETQ. CDR3 DNA sequence: TGCGCCAGCAGCTCAGGGAACACCGGGGAGCTGTTTTTT. This sequence encodes CASSSGNTGELFF.

The chain recombines TRBV7-9 with TRBJ1-2, with 12 bases fitting TRBD1. After removal of 1 base from V and 6 bases from J, the junction contained 6 bases not matched to a gene. This CDR3 has 16 residues. Germline V gene sequence: CDR1 SEHNR, CDR2 FQNEAQ (reference sequence). CDR3 sequence reads: CASSLGTGTGGNGYTF. The DNA for the CDR3 is TGTGCCAGCAGCTTAGGGACCGGGACAGGGGGCAATGGCTACACCTTC.

This clonotype showed up just a few times. The rearrangement joins TRBV5-1 to TRBJ2-3; 8 bases line up with TRBD2. Trimming took 2 bases from V and 2 from J; bases not matched to a gene: 1. Per the germline V gene, CDR1 is SGHRS and CDR2 is YFSETQ. This CDR3 is built from 14 residues. CDR3 amino acids: CASSFGGVTDTQYF. CDR3 in DNA: TGCGCCAGCAGCTTCGGGGGGGTCACAGATACGCAGTATTTT.

There are a few counts of this clonotype. The V and J genes are TRBV11-2 and TRBJ2-1; D possibly matches TRBD1 or TRBD2 (5 bases each). V dropped 8 bases and J dropped 9 bases, with 14 bases sitting between them. The V gene's germline CDR1 is SGHAT and CDR2 FQNNGV. This CDR3 spans 12 amino acids. CDR3 loop: CASVQGRGEQFF. The CDR3 nucleotides read TGTGCCAGCGTCCAGGGTCGGGGTGAGCAGTTCTTC.

The genes are TRBV13 and TRBJ2-3; TRBD2 aligns across 7 bases. Germline V gene data show CDR1 as PRHDT and CDR2 as FYEKMQ (reference sequence). V gave up 5 bases and J gave up 4 bases; unmatched junction bases: 9. The CDR3 totals 15 residues. The CDR3, as DNA: TGTGCCAGCAGCCCGGCCCCTGCGGGGGCAGATACGCAGTATTTT. As protein: CASSPAPAGADTQYF. Using reference TRBV13 and TRBJ2-3 for the parts outside the CDR3, the full variable domain is AAGVIQSPRHLIKEKRETATLKCYPIPRHDTVYWYQQGPGQDPQFLISFYEKMQSDKGSIPDRFSAQQFSDYHSELNMSSLELGDSALYFCASSPAPAGADTQYFGPGTRLTVL.

This clonotype was detected a few times. The V and J genes are TRBV20-1 and TRBJ1-2; TRBD1 aligns across 9 bases. Looked up from germline, CDR1 is DFQATT and CDR2 is SNEGSKA (reference sequence). The V segment lost 5 bases and the J segment 4 bases; nucleotides outside the gene matches: 11. CDR3 length equals 15 residues. The CDR3 nucleotides are TGCAGTGCTCTTAAGGCGGGACAGGGAGGCTATGGCTACACCTTC. Translating it yields CSALKAGQGGYGYTF.

This clonotype has just a few counts. V and J are TRBV15 and TRBJ2-3, with unresolved D. V was clipped by 6 bases and J by 1 base, with 8 bases between them. Germline V gives CDR1 LNHNV, CDR2 YYDKDF (reference sequence). The CDR3 runs 13 residues. The CDR3 nucleotides read TGTGCCACCAGGAGGTCTGGCACAGATACGCAGTATTTT. This gives the protein CATRRSGTDTQYF.

This clonotype was counted between two and nine times. The V and J genes are TRBV7-9 and TRBJ1-2, with 9 bases matching TRBD1. V lost 5 bases and J lost 5; bases outside the gene matches: 12. This CDR3 is 16 amino acids long. Germline values: CDR1 SEHNR, CDR2 FQNEAQ (reference sequence). The CDR3 loop reads CASSQSITGGAYGYTF. The CDR3 DNA is TGTGCCAGCAGCCAATCGATTACAGGGGGCGCGTATGGCTACACCTTC.

This clonotype was observed a handful of times. J is TRBJ1-6 and V is TRBV12-3 or TRBV12-4; D is possibly TRBD1 (5 bases). This CDR3 is 14 amino acids long. Trimming took off 6 bases at V and 7 bases at J, with 13 bases between the two ends. CDR3 in DNA: TGTGCCAGCAGCCAGGGTGTGGGGAATTCACCCCTCCACTTT. As protein: CASSQGVGNSPLHF.

This clonotype was counted only a few times. This rearrangement joins TRBV7-9 to TRBJ2-7; D is uncertain. Germline V gene lookup returns CDR1 SEHNR and CDR2 FQNEAQ (reference sequence). V was cut by 1 base and J by 4 bases, with 11 bases left in between. CDR3 length: 14 amino acids. The CDR3 region is CASSLEGVVYEQYV. The CDR3 DNA is TGTGCCAGCAGCTTAGAAGGAGTGGTTTACGAGCAGTACGTC.

This clonotype was recorded once. The gene calls are TRBV5-1 and TRBJ1-2; D remains unclear. This CDR3 is 17 amino acids long. V gave up 2 bases and J gave up 6 bases, with 23 bases separating them. Germline CDR1 SGHRS, CDR2 YFSETQ. In nucleotides, the CDR3 is TGCGCCAGCAGCTTAACCCGAGGCGGGCGCCGGGAGGATGGCTACACCTTC. Residues: CASSLTRGGRREDGYTF.

This clonotype turned up a few times. The V call is TRBV4-1, the J call TRBJ2-2; D is unclear. The CDR3 covers 14 residues. Trimming stripped 4 bases from V and 4 bases from J, with 10 bases between. Germline assignment: CDR1 MGHRA and CDR2 YSYEKL. CDR3 bases: TGCGCCAGCAGCCCGAAAGATCTCACCGGGGAGCTGTTTTTT. Its translation is CASSPKDLTGELFF.

This clonotype has just a few counts. The rearrangement uses TRBV10-3 and TRBJ2-5, with 8 bases lining up with TRBD1. Germline V gives CDR1 ENHRY, CDR2 SYGVKD. There are 13 residues in the CDR3. Trimming at V came to 8 bases and at J to 1 base, leaving 3 bases not matched to a gene. The CDR3 nucleotides are TGTGCCATCGGGACAGGCCTCCAAGAGACCCAGTACTTC. Encoded protein: CAIGTGLQETQYF.

The V and J genes are TRBV27 and TRBJ1-1; TRBD1 agrees at 7 bases. Germline V lookup: CDR1 MNHEY, CDR2 SMNVEV (reference sequence). V was pared by 9 bases and J by 3 bases, with 13 bases of the junction left unmatched. This CDR3 has 15 amino acids. In nucleotides, the CDR3 is TGTGCCAGACGCTCTGAGGGGGCGCGGGACACTGAAGCTTTCTTT. Protein sequence: CARRSEGARDTEAFF.

This sequence joins TRBV11-2 and TRBJ2-3, with D unresolved. V was clipped by 5 bases and J by 0 bases, with 12 bases between them. Germline assignment: CDR1 SGHAT and CDR2 FQNNGV. The CDR3 spans 15 residues. The CDR3 nucleotides read TGTGCCAGCAGCCTGGCGGCCGCTAGCACAGATACGCAGTATTTT. It specifies CASSLAAASTDTQYF.

This clonotype was counted many times. The V call is TRBV12-3 or TRBV12-4, the J call TRBJ1-1; D is uncertain. The CDR3 loop spans 14 amino acids. Deletions cut 6 bases from V and 0 bases from J, with 11 bases between. Here the CDR3 reads CASSLTDMNTEAFF. The CDR3 bases are TGTGCCAGCAGCCTCACTGACATGAACACTGAAGCTTTCTTT.

At least ten counts were recorded for this clonotype. This sequence joins TRBV20-1 and TRBJ2-7; TRBD2 agrees at 12 bases. Trimming at V came to 6 bases and at J to 9 bases, leaving 12 bases not matched to a gene. This CDR3 has 14 residues. The germline CDR1 and CDR2 sequences are DFQATT and SNEGSKA (reference sequence). CDR3 nucleotide sequence: TGCAGTGCCCAGAGGTCTAGCGGGGGGGCCAGGCAGTACGTC. Protein product: CSAQRSSGGARQYV.

This clonotype was seen only a few times. The rearrangement links TRBV6-6 to TRBJ2-2; possibly TRBD2 for D (6 bases). The CDR3 is 15 residues long. The V gene lost 4 bases and the J gene lost 4 bases, with 13 bases spanning the gap. Germline V gene lookup returns CDR1 MNHNY and CDR2 SVGAGI (reference sequence). The DNA for the CDR3 is TGTGCCAGCAGTTCACTAGCTCGGGGCACCGGGGAGCTGTTTTTT. This translates into CASSSLARGTGELFF.

The J gene is TRBJ1-5, the V gene TRBV6-6, with D possibly TRBD1 on 6 matching bases. Germline V CDR1 and CDR2: MNHNY, SVGAGI (reference sequence). CDR3 length: 14 amino acids. Trimming cost V 7 bases and J 2 bases, with 12 bases left between them. The CDR3 spells CASKGGAGNQPQHF. The CDR3, as DNA: TGTGCCAGCAAGGGGGGGGCGGGCAATCAGCCCCAGCATTTT.

The V and J genes are TRBV4-2 and TRBJ2-1, with 11 nucleotides matching TRBD2. Trimming cost V 3 bases and J 9 bases; bases outside gene matches: 7. CDR3 size: 15 residues. Germline-derived CDR1 and CDR2 are LGHNA and YNFKEQ. The CDR3 coding sequence is TGTGCCAGCAGCCAGGTAGCGGGGGGGCCAGGTGAGCAGTTCTTC. This encodes CASSQVAGGPGEQFF.